This record looks at one TCR beta chain sequence and its context. Its antigen is unknown. Germline CDR1 DFQATT, CDR2 SNEGSKA (reference sequence). The CDR3 consists of 18 residues. V trimming: 5 bases; J trimming: 4 bases; junction bases outside the gene matches: 11. Time point reported: late sampling 161 to 241 days after vaccination in a few convalescent patients. This record comes from a study of vaccination and CD4 T cells after COVID-19. Study-wide background: Convalescent cases consisted of six males and four females, of whom two were Hispanic. The study's findings and limits: When vaccine-specific clones from convalescent patients were examined, 304 of 307 were spike mono-reactive. The study sampled relatively few convalescent patients and omitted early post-infection timepoints.

TCRdb re-called the PCR reads with MiXCR, one entry per CDR3 protein. The data hold 30,000 or so distinct CDR3 sequences, with roughly 45% observed a single time. The sample was CD4+ T cells from blood, taken about 7 months after SARS-CoV-2 vaccination. The genes are TRBV20-1 and TRBJ2-2; 15 bases agree with TRBD2. The receptor comes from a human donor who had recovered from COVID-19. The CDR3, as DNA: TGCAGTGCTCCCCGGACTAGCGGGAGGGGGGTGGGCACCGGGGAGCTGTTTTTT. Its translation is CSAPRTSGRGVGTGELFF.